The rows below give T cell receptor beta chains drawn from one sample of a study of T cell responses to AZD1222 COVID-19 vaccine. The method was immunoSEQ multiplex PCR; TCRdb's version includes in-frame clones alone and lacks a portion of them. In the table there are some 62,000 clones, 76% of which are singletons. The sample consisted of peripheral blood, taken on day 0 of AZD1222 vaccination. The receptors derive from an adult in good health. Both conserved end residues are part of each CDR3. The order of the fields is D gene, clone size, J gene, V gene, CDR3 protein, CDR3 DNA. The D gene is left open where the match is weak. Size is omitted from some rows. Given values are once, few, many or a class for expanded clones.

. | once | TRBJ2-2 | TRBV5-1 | CASSEPAGELFF | TGCGCCAGCAGCGAGCCCGCCGGGGAGCTGTTTTTT
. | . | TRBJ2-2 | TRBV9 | CASSVVLNTGELFF | TGTGCCAGCAGCGTAGTTTTGAACACCGGGGAGCTGTTTTTT
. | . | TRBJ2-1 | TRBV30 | CAWSPTAYNEQFF | TGTGCCTGGAGTCCAACAGCCTACAATGAGCAGTTCTTC
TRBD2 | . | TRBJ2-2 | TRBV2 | CASGSGRENTGELFF | TGTGCCAGCGGTTCGGGGAGGGAGAACACCGGGGAGCTGTTTTTT
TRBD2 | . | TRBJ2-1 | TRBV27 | CASTISGGELPNEQFF | TGTGCCAGCACTATCAGCGGGGGGGAACTTCCCAATGAGCAGTTCTTC
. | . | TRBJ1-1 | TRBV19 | CASSFINTEAFF | TGTGCCAGTAGTTTTATTAACACTGAAGCTTTCTTT
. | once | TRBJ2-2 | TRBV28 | CASSLYGGPNTGELFF | TGTGCCAGCAGTTTATACGGGGGCCCGAACACCGGGGAGCTGTTTTTT
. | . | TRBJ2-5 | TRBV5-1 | CASSFGETQYF | TGCGCCAGCAGCTTCGGGGAGACCCAGTACTTC
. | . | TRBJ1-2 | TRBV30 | CAWSPAQGNYGYTF | TGTGCCTGGAGCCCCGCTCAGGGAAACTATGGCTACACCTTC
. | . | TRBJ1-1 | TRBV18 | CASSPDSGNTEAFF | TGTGCCAGCTCACCCGATTCGGGGAACACTGAAGCTTTCTTT
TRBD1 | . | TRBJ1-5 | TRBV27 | CASSLAGGEQPQHF | TGTGCCAGCAGTTTAGCAGGGGGAGAACAGCCCCAGCATTTT
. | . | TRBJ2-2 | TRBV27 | CASSLSGSAGELFF | TGTGCCAGCAGTTTATCTGGGTCGGCCGGGGAGCTGTTTTTT
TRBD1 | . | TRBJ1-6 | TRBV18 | CASSPEGQASPLHF | TGTGCCAGCTCACCGGAGGGACAGGCCTCACCCCTCCACTTT
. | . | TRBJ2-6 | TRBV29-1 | CSVDRTPGANVLTF | TGCAGCGTTGATCGGACTCCTGGGGCCAACGTCCTGACTTTC
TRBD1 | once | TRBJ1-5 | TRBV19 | CASSTRPGTGIDQPQHF | TGTGCCAGTAGTACTCGTCCCGGGACAGGGATCGATCAGCCCCAGCATTTT
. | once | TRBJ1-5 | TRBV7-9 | CASSRDRNQPQHF | TGTGCCAGCAGCCGGGACCGCAATCAGCCCCAGCATTTT
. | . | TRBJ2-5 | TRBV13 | CASSLISQETQYF | TGTGCCAGCAGCTTAATCTCGCAAGAGACCCAGTACTTC
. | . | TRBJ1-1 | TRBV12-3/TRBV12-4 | CASSLPASGAFF | TGTGCCAGCAGTTTACCGGCATCCGGAGCTTTCTTT
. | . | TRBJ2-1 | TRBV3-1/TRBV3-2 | CASSQDGQPHNEQFF | TGTGCCAGCAGCCAAGATGGCCAGCCCCACAATGAGCAGTTCTTC
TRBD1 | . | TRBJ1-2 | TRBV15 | CATSPGQGGYGYTF | TGTGCCACCAGCCCAGGACAGGGTGGCTATGGCTACACCTTC
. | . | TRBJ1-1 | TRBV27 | CASSFFTNTEAFF | TGTGCCAGCAGTTTCTTTACGAACACTGAAGCTTTCTTT
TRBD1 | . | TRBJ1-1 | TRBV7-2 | CASSPSFGTGRNEAFF | TGTGCCAGCAGCCCGTCTTTTGGGACAGGGCGTAATGAAGCTTTCTTT
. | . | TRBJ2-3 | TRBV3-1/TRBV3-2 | CASSPWGVTDTQYF | TGTGCCAGCAGCCCCTGGGGAGTCACAGATACGCAGTATTTT
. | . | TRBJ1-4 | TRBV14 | CASSLGLATNEKLFF | TGTGCCAGCAGCCTCGGACTCGCAACTAATGAAAAACTGTTTTTT
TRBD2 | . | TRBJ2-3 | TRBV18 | CASSPRGLAGSSSTDTQYF | TGTGCCAGCTCACCAAGAGGACTAGCGGGGTCCTCTAGCACAGATACGCAGTATTTT
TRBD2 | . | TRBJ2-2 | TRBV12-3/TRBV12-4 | CASSWGGAGELFF | TGTGCCAGCAGTTGGGGAGGGGCCGGGGAGCTGTTTTTT
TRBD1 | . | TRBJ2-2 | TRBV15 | CATSRGRQGEAGELFF | TGTGCCACCAGCAGAGGCCGACAGGGCGAGGCCGGGGAGCTGTTTTTT
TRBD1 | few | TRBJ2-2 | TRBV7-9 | CASSLTGGNTGELFF | TGTGCCAGCAGCTTAACAGGGGGGAACACCGGGGAGCTGTTTTTT
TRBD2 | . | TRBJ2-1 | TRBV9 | CASSPTAGGGEQFF | TGTGCCAGCAGCCCGACAGCGGGGGGAGGTGAGCAGTTCTTC
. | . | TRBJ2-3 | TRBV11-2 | CASSLDGQITDTQYF | TGTGCCAGCAGCTTAGATGGACAGATCACAGATACGCAGTATTTT
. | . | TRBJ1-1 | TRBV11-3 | CASSGIQGEAFF | TGTGCCAGCAGCGGTATCCAGGGTGAAGCTTTCTTT
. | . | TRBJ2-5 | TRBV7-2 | CASSYYREKTQYF | TGTGCCAGCAGCTACTACAGGGAAAAGACCCAGTACTTC
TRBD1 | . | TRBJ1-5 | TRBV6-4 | CATTTGPYSNQPQHF | TGTGCCACGACGACAGGGCCGTATAGCAATCAGCCCCAGCATTTT
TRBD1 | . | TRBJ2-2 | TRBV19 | CASSTGQGELFF | TGTGCCAGTAGCACGGGACAGGGGGAGCTGTTTTTT
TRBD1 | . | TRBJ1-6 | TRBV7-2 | CASRDRGSSYNSPLHF | TGTGCCAGCAGGGACAGGGGGAGCTCCTATAATTCACCCCTCCACTTT
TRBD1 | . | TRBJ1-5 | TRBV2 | CASLQDRAGQPQHF | TGTGCCAGCCTACAAGACAGGGCGGGTCAGCCCCAGCATTTT
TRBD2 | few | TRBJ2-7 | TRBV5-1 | CASSNSGGSYEQYF | TGCGCCAGCAGCAATAGCGGGGGCTCCTACGAGCAGTACTTC
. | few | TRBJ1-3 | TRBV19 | CASRSTGRLRNTIYF | TGTGCCAGTAGGTCAACCGGGAGGTTGCGAAACACCATATATTTT
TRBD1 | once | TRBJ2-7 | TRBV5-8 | CASSLDRVLREQYF | TGTGCCAGCAGCCTAGACAGGGTCTTACGCGAGCAGTACTTC
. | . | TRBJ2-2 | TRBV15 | CATSRVFRTVNTGELFF | TGTGCCACCAGCAGAGTCTTCCGGACAGTCAACACCGGGGAGCTGTTTTTT
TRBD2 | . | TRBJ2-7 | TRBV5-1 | CASSLKPSGGPYEQYF | TGCGCCAGCAGCTTGAAGCCTAGCGGGGGACCCTACGAGCAGTACTTC
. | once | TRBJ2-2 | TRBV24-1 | CATSAQGRAGELFF | TGTGCCACCAGTGCTCAGGGAAGGGCCGGGGAGCTGTTTTTT
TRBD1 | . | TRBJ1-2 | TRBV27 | CATRTGGLGYTF | TGTGCCACCCGGACAGGGGGCCTCGGCTACACCTTC
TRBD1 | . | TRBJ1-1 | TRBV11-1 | CASSLGQGFGAEAFF | TGTGCCAGCAGCCTAGGACAGGGGTTCGGCGCTGAAGCTTTCTTT
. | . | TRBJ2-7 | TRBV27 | CASSLYGGGGSYEQYF | TGTGCCAGCAGTTTATATGGCGGAGGGGGATCCTACGAGCAGTACTTC
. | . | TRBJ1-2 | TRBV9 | CASSVDGTRAGGYTF | TGTGCCAGCAGCGTCGACGGGACTAGAGCAGGGGGCTACACCTTC
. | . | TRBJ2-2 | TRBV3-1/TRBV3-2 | CASGIYRKANTGELFF | TGTGCCAGCGGTATATACAGAAAAGCGAACACCGGGGAGCTGTTTTTT